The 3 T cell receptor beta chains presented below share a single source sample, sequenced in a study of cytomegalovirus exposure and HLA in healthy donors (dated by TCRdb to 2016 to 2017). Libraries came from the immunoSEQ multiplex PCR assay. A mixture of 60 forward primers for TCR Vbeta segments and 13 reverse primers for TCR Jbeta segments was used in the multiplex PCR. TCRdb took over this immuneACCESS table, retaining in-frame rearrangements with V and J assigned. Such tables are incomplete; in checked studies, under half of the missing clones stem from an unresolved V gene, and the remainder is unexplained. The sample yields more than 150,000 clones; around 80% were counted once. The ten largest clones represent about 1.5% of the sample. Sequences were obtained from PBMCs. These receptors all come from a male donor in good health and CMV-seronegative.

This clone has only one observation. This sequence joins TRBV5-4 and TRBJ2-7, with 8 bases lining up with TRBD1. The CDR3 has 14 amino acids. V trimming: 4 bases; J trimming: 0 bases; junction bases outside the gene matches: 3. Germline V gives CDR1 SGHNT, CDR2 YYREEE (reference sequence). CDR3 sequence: CASSTGTGSYEQYF. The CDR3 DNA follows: TGTGCCAGCAGCACCGGGACAGGCTCCTACGAGCAGTACTTC. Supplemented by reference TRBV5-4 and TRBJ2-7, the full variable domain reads ETGVTQSPTHLIKTRGQQVTLRCSSQSGHNTVSWYQQALGQGPQFIFQYYREEENGRGNFPPRFSGLQFPNYSSELNVNALELDDSALYLCASSTGTGSYEQYFGPGTRLTVT.

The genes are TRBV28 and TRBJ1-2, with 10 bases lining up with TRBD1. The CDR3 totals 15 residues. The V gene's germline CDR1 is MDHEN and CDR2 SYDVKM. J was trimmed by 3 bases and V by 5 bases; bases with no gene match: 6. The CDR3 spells CASSPTGTGDYGYTF. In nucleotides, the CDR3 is TGTGCCAGCAGTCCGACCGGGACAGGGGACTATGGCTACACCTTC.

Here the CDR3 reads CASRVDSRTDTQYF. The CDR3 nucleotides are TGTGCCAGCAGAGTTGACAGCCGCACAGATACGCAGTATTTT. The chain links TRBV27 to TRBJ2-3; a possible D gene is TRBD1 (5 bases). V shed 6 bases and J shed 1 base, with 11 bases lying between them. The CDR3 has 14 residues. Germline CDR1 reads MNHEY; CDR2 reads SMNVEV (reference sequence).